This T cell receptor (beta chain) was sequenced for a study of cytomegalovirus exposure and HLA in healthy donors. Study-level results: The authors confirmed in vitro that a few CMV-associated chains were specific for CMV antigens.

J lost 3 bases, V lost 5 bases, and 6 bases had no gene match. Germline CDR1 and CDR2: SEHNR and FQNEAQ (reference sequence). This CDR3 comprises 15 residues. In the case of this clone: The antigen is not known.

Sequencing was performed with immunoSEQ multiplex PCR; in TCRdb, only in-frame clones are kept and a portion is missing. The sample has 250,000 to 400,000 clones; approximately 91% are singletons. The sample consisted of PBMCs. The rearrangement joins TRBV7-9 to TRBJ2-1, with TRBD1 identical over 8 bases. The clonotype originates from a man aged 25 to 40 in good health and CMV-seronegative. The CDR3 sequence: CASSHWTGNYNEQFF. The CDR3 region has the DNA TGTGCCAGCAGCCACTGGACAGGGAACTACAATGAGCAGTTCTTC.